This TCR beta chain was identified during a study of OX40 agonist ivuxolimab in advanced cancers. Sequenced by immunoSEQ multiplex PCR; TCRdb stores in-frame clones only, minus some. The sample gives tens of thousands of clones, around 90% of which show up once; more than 55% is in the top ten. CDR1 is SGHDT, CDR2 YYEEEE, per germline. Trimming pared 4 bases from V and 9 bases from J, leaving 14 bases between. This CDR3 contains 14 residues. The J gene is TRBJ1-6, the V gene TRBV5-6; D may be TRBD1 (5 bases). The clonotype comes from an adult with an advanced solid tumor such as melanoma, head and neck, liver or kidney cancer. The sample consisted of CD4+ or CD8+ T cells sorted from blood, taken in a trial of the OX40 agonist ivuxolimab. CDR3 region: CASSKDTKGSPLHF. As DNA, the CDR3 is TGTGCCAGCAGCAAGGACACTAAGGGTTCACCCCTCCACTTT.